These 15 T cell receptor beta chains were all obtained from the same sample, sequenced in a study of T cells in Graves' hyperthyroidism and ophthalmopathy. Researchers took RNA transcripts and amplified the TCR beta CDR3 regions from them. The TCR CDR3 first-round RT-PCR relied on the HTBI primer set. TCRdb reprocessed the multiplex PCR reads with MiXCR, giving one entry per CDR3 protein. In the table there are 300,000 to 500,000 distinct CDR3 sequences, roughly 13% of which are singletons. Sequences were obtained from blood. The receptors derive from a man aged 45 to 65 with Graves' ophthalmopathy.

The chain recombines TRBV20-1 with TRBJ1-2; D may be TRBD1 (5 bases). The CDR3 length is 14 residues. Trimming took 3 bases from V and 2 from J, leaving 13 bases between them. Germline lookup yields CDR1 DFQATT and CDR2 SNEGSKA (reference sequence). CDR3 region: CSARRPTENYGYTF. Written as DNA, the CDR3 is TGCAGTGCTAGGAGGCCGACAGAAAACTATGGCTACACCTTC.

This clonotype was detected ten times or more. The chain uses TRBV11-3 and TRBJ2-1; 10 bases match TRBD2. V was clipped by 6 bases and J by 10 bases; unmatched bases: 18. CDR1 and CDR2 (germline): SGHNT, YENEEA. The CDR3 totals 17 residues. The CDR3 sequence is CASRSRASGSLMGEQFF. CDR3 nucleotide sequence: TGTGCCAGCAGATCCCGGGCTAGCGGGAGCCTCATGGGGGAGCAGTTCTTC. Full variable domain (outside the CDR3, taken from reference TRBV11-3 and TRBJ2-1): EAGVVQSPRYKIIEKKQPVAFWCNPISGHNTLYWYLQNLGQGPELLIRYENEEAVDDSQLPKDRFSAERLKGVDSTLKIQPAELGDSAVYLCASRSRASGSLMGEQFFGPGTRLTVL.

This clonotype was counted many times. The chain uses TRBV27 and TRBJ1-1; D remains ambiguous. V shed 0 bases and J shed 0 bases, with 8 bases lying between them. Germline V lookup: CDR1 MNHEY, CDR2 SMNVEV (reference sequence). This CDR3 has 15 residues. The CDR3 spells CASSLSGPMNTEAFF. The CDR3 bases are TGTGCCAGCAGTTTATCCGGCCCGATGAACACTGAAGCTTTCTTT.

This clonotype was observed a few times. This chain uses TRBV6-1 with TRBJ1-1; D perhaps matches TRBD1 (5 bases). This CDR3 has 17 residues. Germline V CDR1 and CDR2: MNHNS, SASEGT. With 6 bases removed from V and 0 bases from J, the gap between germline ends came to 20 bases. CDR3 bases: TGTGCCAGCAGACCATCGGGACGGACGATGCTGAACACTGAAGCTTTCTTT. The encoded protein is CASRPSGRTMLNTEAFF.

V is TRBV29-1 and J is TRBJ2-1, with 7 bases matching TRBD2. This CDR3 contains 13 residues. The germline gives CDR1 SQVTM, CDR2 ANQGSEA. Trimming took 6 bases from V and 6 from J; bases not matched to a gene: 8. CDR3 region: CSVGGRMGNEQFF. CDR3 sequence (DNA): TGCAGCGTGGGAGGGCGAATGGGCAATGAGCAGTTCTTC.

In this sample, this clonotype turned up many times. The chain uses TRBV10-3 and TRBJ2-5; D remains ambiguous. This CDR3 comprises 13 residues. CDR1 and CDR2 (germline): ENHRY, SYGVKD. Trimming took off 0 bases at V and 5 bases at J, with 7 bases between the two ends. This chain's CDR3 is CAISESVRETQYF. In DNA, the CDR3 is TGTGCCATCAGTGAGTCAGTTCGGGAGACCCAGTACTTC.

This clonotype has a count of ten or more. V usage is TRBV6-1 and J usage is TRBJ1-5, with unresolved D. Germline-derived CDR1 and CDR2 are MNHNS and SASEGT. V lost 2 bases to trimming and J lost 4 bases, with 12 bases between them. CDR3 size: 15 residues. The CDR3 here is CASSESGTPNQPQHF. The CDR3 DNA is TGTGCCAGCAGTGAATCGGGTACACCTAATCAGCCCCAGCATTTT.

This clonotype was observed at least ten times. The chain uses TRBV7-9 and TRBJ1-1, with D tentatively TRBD1 (6 bases). In germline, CDR1 is SEHNR, CDR2 FQNEAQ (reference sequence). V lost 4 bases and J lost 5, with 23 bases in between. This CDR3 is 17 amino acids long. In nucleotides, the CDR3 is TGTGCCAGCAGCTCAGCGCGGGGGGCAGGCGGTGGAACTGAAGCTTTCTTT. Its protein product is CASSSARGAGGGTEAFF.

The sample holds many counts of this clonotype. This chain links TRBV3-1 with TRBJ1-1; D gene unclear. Germline lookup yields CDR1 LGHDT and CDR2 YNNKEL (reference sequence). CDR3 length: 14 amino acids. V was cut by 0 bases and J by 3 bases, with 8 bases left in between. CDR3 residues: CASSQDNFDTEAFF. The CDR3 coding sequence is TGTGCCAGCAGCCAAGACAACTTTGACACTGAAGCTTTCTTT. Variable domain in full (rest from reference TRBV3-1 and TRBJ1-1): DTAVSQTPKYLVTQMGNDKSIKCEQNLGHDTMYWYKQDSKKFLKIMFSYNNKELIINETVPNRFSPKSPDKAHLNLHINSLELGDSAVYFCASSQDNFDTEAFFGQGTRLTVV.

This clonotype was detected ten times or more. V is TRBV30 and J is TRBJ2-7; D might be TRBD2 (6 bases). This CDR3 is built from 13 residues. CDR1 is GTSNPN and CDR2 is SVGIG in the germline V gene (reference sequence). The V end lost 3 bases, the J end lost 2 bases, and 11 bases lay between the germline ends. The CDR3, as DNA: TGTGCCTGGAGGGAGGGCCGAGCCTACGAGCAGTACTTC. It codes for CAWREGRAYEQYF.

At least ten counts were recorded for this clonotype. The chain carries TRBV20-1 and TRBJ2-3; 7 positions agree with TRBD2. Germline V lookup: CDR1 DFQATT, CDR2 SNEGSKA (reference sequence). The junction had 6 bases not matched to a gene; V was cut back by 3 bases and J by 6 bases. The CDR3 extends over 13 amino acids. The CDR3 is CSARRLATDTQYF. In DNA form, the CDR3 reads TGCAGTGCTAGGAGACTAGCAACGGATACGCAGTATTTT.

As to this clonotype: This may be a read error, as it is one base from a much larger clone. The rearrangement joins TRBV28 to TRBJ2-3; 12 bases align to TRBD1. The V segment lost 8 bases and the J segment 3 bases; nucleotides outside the gene matches: 3. The V gene's germline CDR1 is MDHEN and CDR2 SYDVKM. The CDR3 covers 14 residues. The CDR3 protein is CASAGQGATDTQYF. The CDR3 region has the DNA TGTGCCAGCGCGGGACAGGGGGCAACAGATACGCAGTATTTT.

Ten or more counts support this clonotype. This chain joins TRBV20-1 and TRBJ2-4; D is possibly TRBD1 (5 bases). With 7 bases removed from V and 3 bases from J, the gap between germline ends came to 13 bases. The CDR3 extends over 13 amino acids. Germline CDR1 DFQATT, CDR2 SNEGSKA (reference sequence). Here the CDR3 DNA reads TGCAGTGTAGGTCAGGGTGTCAAAAACATTCAGTACTTC. It yields the protein CSVGQGVKNIQYF.

This clonotype was observed at least ten times. The chain links TRBV7-8 to TRBJ2-7, with 7 positions matching TRBD1. The CDR3 extends over 16 amino acids. J gave up 1 base and V 4 bases, and 10 bases lay outside the gene matches. CDR1 and CDR2 (germline): SGHVS, FQNEAQ. Here the CDR3 DNA reads TGTGCCAGCAGCTCACCGGGACAGACATTTTCCTACGAGCAGTACTTC. Amino acid sequence: CASSSPGQTFSYEQYF.

In its sample, this clonotype was seen many times. V is TRBV20-1 and J is TRBJ1-2; 7 nucleotides match TRBD1. Germline CDR1 DFQATT, CDR2 SNEGSKA (reference sequence). After removal of 3 bases from V and 5 bases from J, the junction contained 15 bases not matched to a gene. This CDR3 is built from 16 residues. CDR3 DNA sequence: TGCAGTGCTAGTAGCCAGGGGGAGGCAGAAGGGTATGGCTACACCTTC. Protein product: CSASSQGEAEGYGYTF.